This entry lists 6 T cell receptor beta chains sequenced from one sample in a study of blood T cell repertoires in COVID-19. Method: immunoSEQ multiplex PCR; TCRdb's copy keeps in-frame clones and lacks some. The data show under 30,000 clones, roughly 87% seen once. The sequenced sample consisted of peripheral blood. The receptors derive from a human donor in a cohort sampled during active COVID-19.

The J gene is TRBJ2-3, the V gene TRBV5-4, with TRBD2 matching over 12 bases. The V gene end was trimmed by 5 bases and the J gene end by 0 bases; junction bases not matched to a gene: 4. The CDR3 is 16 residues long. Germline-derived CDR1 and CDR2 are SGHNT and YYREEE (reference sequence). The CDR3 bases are TGTGCCAGCAGTTCCGGACTAGCGGGAAGCACAGATACGCAGTATTTT. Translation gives CASSSGLAGSTDTQYF.

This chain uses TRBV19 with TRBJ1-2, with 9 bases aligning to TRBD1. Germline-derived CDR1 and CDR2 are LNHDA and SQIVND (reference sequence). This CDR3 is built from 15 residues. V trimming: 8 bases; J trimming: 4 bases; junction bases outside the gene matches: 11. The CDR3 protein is CASQSYRGRSYGYTF. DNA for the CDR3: TGTGCCAGTCAATCCTACAGGGGGCGCAGCTATGGCTACACCTTC. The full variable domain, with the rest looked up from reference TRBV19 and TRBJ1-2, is DGGITQSPKYLFRKEGQNVTLSCEQNLNHDAMYWYRQDPGQGLRLIYYSQIVNDFQKGDIAEGYSVSREKKESFPLTVTSAQKNPTAFYLCASQSYRGRSYGYTFGSGTRLTVV.

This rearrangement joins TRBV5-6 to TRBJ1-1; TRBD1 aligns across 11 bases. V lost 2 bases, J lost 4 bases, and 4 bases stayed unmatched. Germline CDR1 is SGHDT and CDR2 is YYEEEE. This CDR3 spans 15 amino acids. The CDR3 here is CASSLPGTGGTEAFF. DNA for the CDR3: TGTGCCAGCAGCTTACCCGGGACAGGGGGCACTGAAGCTTTCTTT.

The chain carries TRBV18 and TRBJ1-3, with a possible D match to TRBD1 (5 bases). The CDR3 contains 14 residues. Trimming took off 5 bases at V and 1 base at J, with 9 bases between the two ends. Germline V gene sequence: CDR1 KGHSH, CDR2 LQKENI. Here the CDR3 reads CASSSGGSGNTIYF. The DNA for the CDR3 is TGTGCCAGCTCATCCGGGGGATCTGGAAACACCATATATTTT.

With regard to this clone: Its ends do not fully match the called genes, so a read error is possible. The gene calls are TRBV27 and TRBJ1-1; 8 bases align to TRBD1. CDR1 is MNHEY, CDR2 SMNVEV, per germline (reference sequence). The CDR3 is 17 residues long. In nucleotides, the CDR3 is TGTGCCAGCAGTTCCGACGAAATTACAGGGGGTTGGAATAAGGAAGTCTTT. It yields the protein CASSSDEITGGWNKEVF.

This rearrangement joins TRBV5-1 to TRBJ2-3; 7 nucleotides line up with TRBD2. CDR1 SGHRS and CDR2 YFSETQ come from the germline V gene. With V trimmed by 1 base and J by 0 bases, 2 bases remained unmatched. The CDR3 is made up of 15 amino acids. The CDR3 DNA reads TGCGCCAGCAGCTTGAATAGCGGGAGCACAGATACGCAGTATTTT. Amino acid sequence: CASSLNSGSTDTQYF.